This T cell receptor beta chain was recorded in a study of blood T cell repertoires in COVID-19. In the original analysis: Quantification of nucleated cells was approximated via reference gene primer amplification. Sequencing used immunoSEQ multiplex PCR; TCRdb keeps in-frame clones, though not all of them. The V and J calls and clone size are taken from that table; D and trimming were inferred from the DNA. The profile shows 100,000 to 150,000 clones, about 85% of them singletons. V lost 2 bases, J lost 1 base, and 11 bases lay in between. The CDR3 totals 15 residues. Germline V lookup: CDR1 LNHDA, CDR2 SQIVND (reference sequence).

This TCR derives from a man older than 75 with active or convalescent COVID-19. The chain couples TRBV19 to TRBJ2-5; D gene ambiguous. The sequenced sample consisted of peripheral blood. CDR3: CASSITAASQETQYF. The CDR3 DNA reads TGTGCCAGTAGTATAACGGCAGCGAGCCAAGAGACCCAGTACTTC. The entire variable domain, with the rest obtained from reference TRBV19 and TRBJ2-5, is as follows: DGGITQSPKYLFRKEGQNVTLSCEQNLNHDAMYWYRQDPGQGLRLIYYSQIVNDFQKGDIAEGYSVSREKKESFPLTVTSAQKNPTAFYLCASSITAASQETQYFGPGTRLLVL.